This TCR beta chain originates from a study of beta chain features in type 1 diabetes. Study-wide results and limits: Patients with Type 1 diabetes showed moderately but significantly shorter TCRB CDR3s in all four CD4+ subsets. There were fewer insertions and more deletions at the VDJ junctions of type 1 diabetes patients. Highly expressing activated T cells could be over-counted with a cDNA template.

V was pared by 6 bases and J by 4 bases, with 6 bases between. Looked up from germline, CDR1 is SNHLY and CDR2 is FYNNEI. The CDR3 consists of 11 residues. TCRB transcripts that were expressed got sequenced, as all of the isolated RNA had been reverse transcribed. Profiling relied on immunoSEQ multiplex PCR, and the TCRdb table lists in-frame clones only, not all of them. The sample yields 600,000 or so clones, about 14% seen once. Concerning this clone itself: The antigen remains unidentified.

The sequenced sample was naive CD4+ T cells from blood. The receptor was isolated from a man between 18 and 29 years old with type 1 diabetes. The chain has TRBV2 and TRBJ1-1; D gene ambiguous. The CDR3 reads CASRFSTEAFF. DNA of the CDR3: TGTGCCAGCAGGTTCTCCACTGAAGCTTTCTTT.